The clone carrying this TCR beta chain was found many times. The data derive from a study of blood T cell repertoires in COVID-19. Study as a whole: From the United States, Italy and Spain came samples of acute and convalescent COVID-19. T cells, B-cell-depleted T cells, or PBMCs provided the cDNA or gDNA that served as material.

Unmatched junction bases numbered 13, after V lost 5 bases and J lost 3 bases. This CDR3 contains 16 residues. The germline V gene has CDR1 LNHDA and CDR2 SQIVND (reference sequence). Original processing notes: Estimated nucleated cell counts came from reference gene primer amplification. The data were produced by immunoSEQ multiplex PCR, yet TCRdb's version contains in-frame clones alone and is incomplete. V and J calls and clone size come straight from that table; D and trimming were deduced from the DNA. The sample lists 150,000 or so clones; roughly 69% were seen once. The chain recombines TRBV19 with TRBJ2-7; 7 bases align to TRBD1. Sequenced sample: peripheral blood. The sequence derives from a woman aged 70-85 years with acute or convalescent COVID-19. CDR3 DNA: TGTGCCAGTAGTCCAAACCCGGGACAGCGAGGCTACGAGCAGTACTTC. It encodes CASSPNPGQRGYEQYF. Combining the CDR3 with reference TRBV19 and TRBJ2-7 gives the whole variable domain DGGITQSPKYLFRKEGQNVTLSCEQNLNHDAMYWYRQDPGQGLRLIYYSQIVNDFQKGDIAEGYSVSREKKESFPLTVTSAQKNPTAFYLCASSPNPGQRGYEQYFGPGTRLTVT.